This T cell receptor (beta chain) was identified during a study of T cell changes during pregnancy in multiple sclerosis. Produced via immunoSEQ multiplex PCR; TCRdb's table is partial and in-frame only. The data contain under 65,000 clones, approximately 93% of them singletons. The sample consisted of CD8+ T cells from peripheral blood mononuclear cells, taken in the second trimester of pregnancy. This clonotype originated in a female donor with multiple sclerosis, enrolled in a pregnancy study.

CDR3 DNA: TGCGCCAGCAGCCCCTTGTTTATCGGGGGGGTAGACACCGGGGAGCTGTTTTTT. Its protein product is CASSPLFIGGVDTGELFF. V is TRBV4-3 and J is TRBJ2-2; 8 bases are shared with TRBD2. In germline, CDR1 is LGHNA, CDR2 YSLEER. With 4 bases clipped from V and 3 bases from J, the junction kept 13 bases outside the gene matches. The CDR3 sequence is 18 residues long.